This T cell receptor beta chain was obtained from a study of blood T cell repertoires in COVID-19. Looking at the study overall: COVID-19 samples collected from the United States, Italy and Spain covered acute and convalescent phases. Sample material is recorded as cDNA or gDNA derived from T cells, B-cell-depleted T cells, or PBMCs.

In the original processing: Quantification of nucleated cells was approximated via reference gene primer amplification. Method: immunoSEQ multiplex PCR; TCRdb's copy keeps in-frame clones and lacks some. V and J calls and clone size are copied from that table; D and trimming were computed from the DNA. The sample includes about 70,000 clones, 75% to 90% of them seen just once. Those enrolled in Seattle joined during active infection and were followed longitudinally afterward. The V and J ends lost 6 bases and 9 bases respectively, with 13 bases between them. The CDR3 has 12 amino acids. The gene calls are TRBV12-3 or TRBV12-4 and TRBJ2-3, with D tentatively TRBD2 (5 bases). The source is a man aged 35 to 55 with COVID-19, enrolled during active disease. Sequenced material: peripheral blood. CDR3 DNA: TGTGCCAGCAGCTCCGGGCCGGGGACGCAGTATTTT. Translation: CASSSGPGTQYF.